The 27 T cell receptor beta chains listed next were all sequenced from one sample in a study of shared T cell receptors in the human thymus. The table came from immunoSEQ multiplex PCR; TCRdb's copy has only in-frame clones and leaves some out. Here the sample spans under 450,000 clones, around 93% being singletons. Source material: thymocytes. These receptors were taken from a human donor.

V usage is TRBV30 and J usage is TRBJ1-4; no definite D call. V lost 0 bases and J 0 bases, leaving 14 bases between the germline ends. Germline values: CDR1 GTSNPN, CDR2 SVGIG (reference sequence). The CDR3 loop spans 17 amino acids. The CDR3 sequence: CAWSVWQISATNEKLFF. For the CDR3, the DNA is TGTGCCTGGAGTGTGTGGCAGATATCCGCAACTAATGAAAAACTGTTTTTT.

J is TRBJ2-7 and V is TRBV5-4; 7 bases align to TRBD2. The germline V gene has CDR1 SGHNT and CDR2 YYREEE (reference sequence). The CDR3 has 14 residues. J gave up 0 bases and V 4 bases, and 4 bases lay outside the gene matches. CDR3 loop: CASSRRGDSYEQYF. CDR3 in DNA: TGTGCCAGCAGCCGCCGGGGGGACTCCTACGAGCAGTACTTC.

The chain links TRBV28 to TRBJ1-5, with a tentative D call TRBD1 (6 bases). Trimming stripped 5 bases from V and 4 bases from J, with 15 bases between. The CDR3 spans 15 residues. Germline lookup yields CDR1 MDHEN and CDR2 SYDVKM. Written as DNA, the CDR3 is TGTGCCAGCAGTCGTGAGAAGGGGGTAAATCAGCCCCAGCATTTT. Translation gives CASSREKGVNQPQHF.

This chain uses TRBV5-1 with TRBJ1-1; D may be TRBD1 (5 bases). CDR1 and CDR2 from the germline V gene are SGHRS and YFSETQ. The CDR3 length is 14 residues. V lost 4 bases to trimming and J lost 0 bases, with 10 bases between them. CDR3 sequence: CASSEGRMNTEAFF. In nucleotides, the CDR3 is TGCGCCAGCAGCGAGGGACGGATGAACACTGAAGCTTTCTTT.

This clone was recorded once. The chain's CDR3 is CASSFPDSSGNTIYF. For the CDR3, the DNA is TGTGCCAGCAGCTTCCCAGACAGCTCTGGAAACACCATATATTTT. The rearrangement uses TRBV11-2 and TRBJ1-3, with D tentatively TRBD1 (5 bases). Germline V gene data show CDR1 as SGHAT and CDR2 as FQNNGV. The CDR3 loop spans 15 amino acids. Trimming removed 3 bases at V and 0 bases at J, with 9 bases between.

The V call is TRBV9, the J call TRBJ2-3, with D possibly TRBD2 on 6 matching bases. Germline V gene data show CDR1 as SGDLS and CDR2 as YYNGEE. The CDR3 is made up of 16 amino acids. V lost 3 bases, J lost 4 bases, and 18 bases lay in between. The DNA of the CDR3 is TGTGCCAGCAGCGAACCCCTCGGGGGAGGAGCAGATACGCAGTATTTT. It encodes CASSEPLGGGADTQYF.

CDR3 residues: CASSLGGNRKQFF. The CDR3 DNA reads TGTGCCAGCAGCTTGGGGGGGAATAGAAAGCAGTTCTTC. The chain recombines TRBV5-6 with TRBJ2-1; either TRBD1 or TRBD2 may fit D (5 bases each). V gave up 0 bases and J gave up 11 bases, with 12 bases separating them. Germline V gene lookup returns CDR1 SGHDT and CDR2 YYEEEE. This CDR3 region has 13 residues. The variable domain in full, completed from reference TRBV5-6 and TRBJ2-1, reads DAGVTQSPTHLIKTRGQQVTLRCSPKSGHDTVSWYQQALGQGPQFIFQYYEEEERQRGNFPDRFSGHQFPNYSSELNVNALLLGDSALYLCASSLGGNRKQFFGPGTRLTVL.

The rearrangement links TRBV7-3 to TRBJ2-2; weak D call: TRBD1 (5 bases). V was trimmed by 3 bases and J by 3 bases, leaving 8 bases between them. Germline V lookup: CDR1 SGHTA, CDR2 FQGTGA. The CDR3 has 14 residues. CDR3 nucleotides: TGTGCCAGCAGCTTCGGACACTACACCGGGGAGCTGTTTTTT. It translates to CASSFGHYTGELFF.

CDR3 nucleotide sequence: TGTGCCACCAGCTTACTTCAACAGAGCCCTGGAAACACCATATATTTT. Translating gives CATSLLQQSPGNTIYF. The J gene is TRBJ1-3, the V gene TRBV15; no clear D gene. V lost 5 bases and J lost 2, with 16 bases in between. CDR1 and CDR2 from the germline V gene are LNHNV and YYDKDF (reference sequence). The CDR3 length is 16 residues.

This chain uses TRBV7-2 with TRBJ2-2; no firm D call. Germline lookup yields CDR1 SGHTA and CDR2 FQGNSA. The CDR3 runs 11 residues. The ends were cut back, 9 bases at V and 3 bases at J, with 5 bases in the middle. The CDR3 protein is CASRDTGELFF. The CDR3, as DNA: TGTGCCAGTCGGGACACCGGGGAGCTGTTTTTT.

The count of this clone is one. V is TRBV5-8 and J is TRBJ1-2; D remains unclear. Germline V gene sequence: CDR1 SGHTS, CDR2 YDEGEE. The CDR3 contains 18 residues. V lost 2 bases and J lost 1, with 21 bases in between. CDR3 sequence reads: CASSLRKGRSSLNYGYTF. The CDR3 DNA reads TGTGCCAGCAGCTTACGTAAGGGTCGCAGCTCCCTTAACTATGGCTACACCTTC.

The chain links TRBV6-5 to TRBJ2-3; D is ambiguous. The germline gives CDR1 MNHEY, CDR2 SVGAGI. The CDR3 length is 15 residues. V was trimmed by 0 bases and J by 2 bases, leaving 9 bases between them. The CDR3 coding sequence is TGTGCCAGCAGTTACTCAGATACCTCCACAGATACGCAGTATTTT. The encoded protein is CASSYSDTSTDTQYF.

V and J are TRBV15 and TRBJ2-7, with 7 nucleotides matching TRBD1. The CDR3 consists of 14 residues. J gave up 6 bases and V 1 base, and 6 bases lay outside the gene matches. Germline V gives CDR1 LNHNV, CDR2 YYDKDF (reference sequence). CDR3 in amino acids: CATSRGPGGPEQYF. CDR3 bases: TGTGCCACCAGCAGAGGCCCAGGGGGTCCCGAGCAGTACTTC.

The chain recombines TRBV28 with TRBJ2-7; D is tentatively TRBD1 or TRBD2 (5 bases each). Per the germline V gene, CDR1 is MDHEN and CDR2 is SYDVKM. Trimming cost V 2 bases and J 7 bases, with 21 bases left between them. The CDR3 runs 16 residues. CDR3 region: CASSLDRDRQMGEQYF. In DNA, the CDR3 is TGTGCCAGCAGTTTAGATCGGGACCGACAAATGGGAGAGCAGTACTTC.

This chain links TRBV6-6 with TRBJ2-2; D is unclear. Germline loops: CDR1 MNHNY, CDR2 SVGAGI (reference sequence). V was clipped by 8 bases and J by 2 bases, with 12 bases between them. CDR3 length: 14 amino acids. In nucleotides, the CDR3 is TGTGCCAGCGCCCCCTCGAGTAACACCGGGGAGCTGTTTTTT. Translating it yields CASAPSSNTGELFF.

The gene calls are TRBV27 and TRBJ2-1; tentatively, D is TRBD1 or TRBD2 (5 bases each). The V gene's germline CDR1 is MNHEY and CDR2 SMNVEV (reference sequence). This CDR3 contains 14 residues. Trimming stripped 2 bases from V and 8 bases from J, with 13 bases between. CDR3 loop: CASSLGASWDEQFF. CDR3 in DNA: TGTGCCAGCAGTTTAGGGGCTAGCTGGGATGAGCAGTTCTTC.

This rearrangement joins TRBV28 to TRBJ1-1, with D perhaps matching TRBD1 (5 bases). V was trimmed by 1 base and J by 4 bases, leaving 22 bases between them. The CDR3 is 18 amino acids. Germline V gene sequence: CDR1 MDHEN, CDR2 SYDVKM. The CDR3 spells CASSLYSGRLGRGTEAFF. The CDR3 coding sequence is TGTGCCAGCAGTTTATATTCGGGGAGATTAGGAAGGGGCACTGAAGCTTTCTTT. The variable domain in full, with the rest retrieved from reference TRBV28 and TRBJ1-1, is DVKVTQSSRYLVKRTGEKVFLECVQDMDHENMFWYRQDPGLGLRLIYFSYDVKMKEKGDIPEGYSVSREKKERFSLILESASTNQTSMYLCASSLYSGRLGRGTEAFFGQGTRLTVV.

The chain recombines TRBV15 with TRBJ2-5, with D hard to call. The CDR3 is 18 residues long. The V gene's germline CDR1 is LNHNV and CDR2 YYDKDF (reference sequence). V dropped 0 bases and J dropped 2 bases, with 19 bases sitting between them. CDR3 bases: TGTGCCACCAGCAGAGATCCGAAACCCCCCAGCAGGCAAGAGACCCAGTACTTC. It translates to CATSRDPKPPSRQETQYF.

The chain joins TRBV27 to TRBJ2-2, with D possibly called TRBD1 or TRBD2 (5 bases each). The ends were cut back, 3 bases at V and 4 bases at J, with 27 bases in the middle. The CDR3 extends over 20 amino acids. Germline V gives CDR1 MNHEY, CDR2 SMNVEV (reference sequence). The CDR3 region has the DNA TGTGCCAGCAGTTTTCGCCAGGCAGCCTACCGCGAGAGGGGCACCGGGGAGCTGTTTTTT. Translation gives CASSFRQAAYRERGTGELFF.

This chain connects TRBV5-1 to TRBJ2-3; D uncertain. The CDR3 loop spans 14 amino acids. The germline V gene has CDR1 SGHRS and CDR2 YFSETQ. Trimming took 4 bases from V and 0 from J, leaving 9 bases between them. Here the CDR3 DNA reads TGCGCCAGCAGCAAGGACCGTAGCACAGATACGCAGTATTTT. Translating it yields CASSKDRSTDTQYF.

This rearrangement joins TRBV5-1 to TRBJ2-7; 13 bases are shared with TRBD2. The V gene end was trimmed by 4 bases and the J gene end by 0 bases; junction bases not matched to a gene: 10. The germline V gene encodes CDR1 SGHRS and CDR2 YFSETQ. There are 18 residues in the CDR3. The CDR3 DNA sequence: TGCGCCAGCAGCCCTGGGGTCCGGACTAGCGGGAGCTCCTACGAGCAGTACTTC. Amino acids: CASSPGVRTSGSSYEQYF.

The CDR3 reads CATDDRGDGYTF. The CDR3 DNA sequence: TGTGCCACCGATGACAGGGGAGATGGCTACACCTTC. This sequence joins TRBV2 and TRBJ1-2; the match to TRBD1 covers 8 bases. J lost 6 bases, V lost 10 bases, and 7 bases had no gene match. The V gene's germline CDR1 is SNHLY and CDR2 FYNNEI. This CDR3 is 12 amino acids long.

As DNA, the CDR3 is TGTGCCAGCAGCTATAGCGGGATTCTCGCCTATACGCAGTATTTT. It encodes CASSYSGILAYTQYF. The rearrangement joins TRBV7-8 to TRBJ2-3, with 8 bases fitting TRBD2. V trimming: 4 bases; J trimming: 7 bases; junction bases outside the gene matches: 10. Germline CDR1 is SGHVS and CDR2 is FQNEAQ. This CDR3 region has 15 residues.

The V and J genes are TRBV11-2 and TRBJ1-5; possible D gene TRBD1, 5 bases. CDR1 and CDR2 (germline): SGHAT, FQNNGV. This CDR3 spans 14 amino acids. Trimming stripped 3 bases from V and 6 bases from J, with 12 bases between. The CDR3, as DNA: TGTGCCAGCAGCTTGGCTGGGGCAGGTCAGCCCCAGCATTTT. Translating it yields CASSLAGAGQPQHF.

The V gene is TRBV6-1, the J gene TRBJ2-5; tentative D call: TRBD1 (6 bases). V was pared by 6 bases and J by 2 bases, with 13 bases between. In germline, CDR1 is MNHNS, CDR2 SASEGT. CDR3 size: 14 residues. The CDR3 DNA reads TGTGCCAGCAGCGTTGGGACAACTCAAGAGACCCAGTACTTC. It translates to CASSVGTTQETQYF.

The rearrangement links TRBV4-2 to TRBJ2-7, with D hard to call. The CDR3 length is 19 residues. The germline gives CDR1 LGHNA, CDR2 YNFKEQ. Trimming left V 0 bases short and J 0 bases short, with 21 bases between. The CDR3 bases are TGTGCCAGCAGCCAAGATCACCCCATCGGTAGGTCTATCTCCTACGAGCAGTACTTC. Amino acid sequence: CASSQDHPIGRSISYEQYF.

The chain is built from TRBV4-2 and TRBJ2-3; 8 bases align to TRBD1. Germline V gives CDR1 LGHNA, CDR2 YNFKEQ. The CDR3 consists of 17 residues. The trim removed 0 bases at V and 6 bases at J, leaving 11 bases unmatched. The CDR3 DNA is TGTGCCAGCAGCCAAGATGACAGGGGAAAGGGGAGTGATACGCAGTATTTT. This encodes CASSQDDRGKGSDTQYF.